The sequence of this T cell receptor (beta chain) was determined in a study of human T cells and chemical hapten exposure (dated by TCRdb to about 2021). About the study as a whole: For sensitization, 2% DPC in acetone was applied to a 2 cm by 2 cm area of upper inner arm skin. Throughout the approximately 22-week study period, patients were also given weekly therapeutic DPC doses on the scalp. Patch testing was performed on the upper back with Finn chambers containing 0.01% DPC, and the patch tests were scored after 6 days according to International Contact Dermatitis Research Group standards. Alopecia areata with under or over 50% scalp involvement, alopecia totalis and alopecia universalis were represented in the patient cohort, which was mostly female. Libraries were pooled for sequencing, and per-sample TCR yields varied mainly because of small differences in library volumes within the pool. Peripheral blood TCR repertoire changes were tracked in vivo in alopecia patients during primary and secondary sensitization to the hapten diphenylcyclopropenone (DPC). Patient blood was sampled pre-sensitization (week 0) and at 2, 6 and about 24 weeks after DPC sensitization. Around 30 alopecia patients provided blood for TCR sequencing at one to four time points (pre-sensitization, 2, 6 and 24 weeks). What the research found in general, with its limitations: The number of TCRs above 1 in 1000 frequency did not change with DPC sensitization; there was no evidence of global repertoire structure alterations. All patients had alopecia, a presumed autoimmune disease, so their immune response might differ from that of healthy individuals. Expanded TCRs formed significantly more large CDR3 similarity clusters than pre-sensitization or healthy control sets, consistent with antigen-driven responses. The number of PT1 expanded TCRs positively correlated with patch test score, significant at thresholds 8, 16 and 32 but not 4. Repeated subsampling changed both the strength of the expansion versus patch-test correlation and the threshold at which that correlation became significant.

The sample holds a few counts of this clonotype. Which antigen it targets is not known. No much larger clonotype is one base removed from it; base qualities were not supplied. Libraries were built with RACE. For sequencing, a NextSeq 500 was employed. Library preparation attached unique molecular identifiers to individual cDNA molecules for quantitative, reproducible TCR counting. Both TCR alpha and TCR beta chains were sequenced from each blood RNA sample. As for how the authors treated the data: The median number of TCRs per sample was around 100,000, ranging from roughly 20,000 to 690,600. The Decombinator software suite was used to annotate the V, J and CDR3 of the TCR reads. To make PS versus PT1 abundance plots, every sample was subsampled to the same number of TCRs (28,000). TCRs were defined as expanded if absent before sensitization and observed at least eight times at the 2-week time point. The public reads were reanalyzed by TCRdb: fastp trimming at Q25, MiXCR alignment, in-frame beta chains only. When rows share a CDR3 protein, they turn into one entry using the most common DNA and genes. The V and J calls were not made by the authors but by TCRdb's processing. In all, the sample holds about 69,000 distinct CDR3 sequences, and 10% of those were seen once. The ten largest clones take up around 6.8% of the sample.

The sample's time point label, decoded: patch test 2, 6 weeks after DPC sensitization. The treatment or condition label corresponds to: therapeutic diphenylcyclopropenone sensitization with weekly scalp DPC. At each patch-test visit, blood was drawn before the patch test was applied. To be eligible, patients had to be aged 18 to 70, diagnosed with alopecia and judged suitable for DPC therapy, while pregnant patients were excluded. Unfractionated whole blood was collected in Tempus Blood RNA tubes, and total RNA was extracted from that blood. The germline V gene yields KGHSH for CDR1 and LQKENI for CDR2. The CDR3 goes from the cysteine to the phenylalanine over 14 residues. Only the CDR3 portion is preserved as DNA: 42 bases, with reading frame beginning at the first base. V is pruned by 5 bases and J by 6 bases, leaving 7 bases of the junction without a gene match.

Recombination connected TRBV18 to TRBJ2-1; TRBD2 agrees with 7 junctional bases. The source of this sequence is a woman aged 45-60 years with alopecia areata. Some clones in this sample may be carry-over from other donors' samples. Sample: whole blood, taken in connection with sensitization to the hapten diphenylcyclopropenone (DPC). The CDR3 protein sequence reads: CASSASPSGNEQFF. The DNA is as follows: TGTGCCAGCTCAGCCTCTCCTAGCGGCAATGAGCAGTTCTTC.